A single sample is the source of the 7 T cell receptor beta chains below, sequenced in a study of cytomegalovirus exposure and HLA in healthy donors. Using immunoSEQ multiplex PCR, the repertoire was profiled, and TCRdb retains in-frame clones only, with some absent. This table has 110,000 to 150,000 clones, 85% to 90% appearing once. The sample taken for sequencing was PBMCs. The receptors here all came from a man in his late teens or twenties in good health and CMV-seronegative.

The chain is built from TRBV4-3 and TRBJ1-2, with 8 bases fitting TRBD1. The ends lost 3 bases at V and 6 bases at J; junction bases unmatched: 6. The CDR3 has 14 residues. Germline assignment: CDR1 LGHNA and CDR2 YSLEER. The CDR3 DNA reads TGCGCCAGCAGCCATAGAGACAGGGGCGATGGCTACACCTTC. Its translation: CASSHRDRGDGYTF.

The chain has TRBV9 and TRBJ2-7; 8 nucleotides match TRBD2. CDR1 SGDLS and CDR2 YYNGEE come from the germline V gene. This CDR3 spans 15 amino acids. V dropped 1 base and J dropped 7; count of bases not matched to a gene: 10. The CDR3 loop is CASSVSSTGLAEQYF. Here the CDR3 DNA reads TGTGCCAGCAGCGTATCAAGTACAGGACTAGCTGAGCAGTACTTC.

The rearrangement links TRBV25-1 to TRBJ1-2, with D possibly TRBD1 on 5 matching bases. The CDR3 is 14 residues long. V shed 6 bases and J shed 4 bases, with 15 bases lying between them. Germline CDR1 is MGHDK and CDR2 is SYGVNS. The CDR3 DNA follows: TGTGCCAGCAGCCCCGCAGGGCGGTCCTATGGCTACACCTTC. Protein sequence: CASSPAGRSYGYTF.

This clone was seen only once. The V call is TRBV11-3, the J call TRBJ2-1, with 8 bases fitting TRBD1. Trimming at V came to 1 base and at J to 5 bases, leaving 4 bases not matched to a gene. Germline V gene data show CDR1 as SGHNT and CDR2 as YENEEA. The CDR3 covers 15 residues. The chain's CDR3 is CASSLAGGLDNEQFF. The CDR3 DNA is TGTGCCAGCAGCTTAGCAGGGGGCTTGGACAATGAGCAGTTCTTC. Complete variable domain (other parts from reference TRBV11-3 and TRBJ2-1): EAGVVQSPRYKIIEKKQPVAFWCNPISGHNTLYWYLQNLGQGPELLIRYENEEAVDDSQLPKDRFSAERLKGVDSTLKIQPAELGDSAVYLCASSLAGGLDNEQFFGPGTRLTVL.

V usage is TRBV13 and J usage is TRBJ1-1; TRBD1 might be the D (5 bases). CDR3 length: 15 amino acids. Trimming took off 3 bases at V and 4 bases at J, with 15 bases between the two ends. Germline values: CDR1 PRHDT, CDR2 FYEKMQ (reference sequence). CDR3 region: CASSFRERWSTEAFF. For the CDR3, the DNA is TGTGCCAGCAGCTTCAGGGAAAGGTGGTCCACTGAAGCTTTCTTT.

This clone was recorded once. This chain connects TRBV2 to TRBJ2-1; D gene ambiguous. The CDR3 spans 12 residues. V lost 2 bases and J lost 14, with 13 bases in between. The V gene's germline CDR1 is SNHLY and CDR2 FYNNEI. The CDR3 nucleotides read TGTGCCAGCAGTGAATCTTGGGCAGGAAAGTTCTTC. This sequence encodes CASSESWAGKFF.

The chain is built from TRBV6-5 and TRBJ2-1; TRBD2 matches 9 bases. Germline assignment: CDR1 MNHEY and CDR2 SVGAGI. The V segment lost 6 bases and the J segment 4 bases; nucleotides outside the gene matches: 7. The CDR3 runs 15 residues. The CDR3 loop reads CASRPPLAGYNEQFF. CDR3 bases: TGTGCCAGCAGACCACCTCTAGCGGGGTACAATGAGCAGTTCTTC.